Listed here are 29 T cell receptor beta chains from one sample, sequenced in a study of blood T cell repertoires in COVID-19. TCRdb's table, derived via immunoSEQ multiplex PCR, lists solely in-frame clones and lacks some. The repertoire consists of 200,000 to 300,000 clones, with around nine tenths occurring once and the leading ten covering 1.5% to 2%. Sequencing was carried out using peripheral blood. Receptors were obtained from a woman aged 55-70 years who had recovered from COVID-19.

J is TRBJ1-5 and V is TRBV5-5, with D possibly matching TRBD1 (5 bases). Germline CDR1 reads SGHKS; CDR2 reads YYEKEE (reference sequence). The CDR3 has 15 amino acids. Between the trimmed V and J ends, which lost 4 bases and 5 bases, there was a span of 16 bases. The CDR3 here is CASSRSQGRDQPQHF. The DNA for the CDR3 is TGTGCCAGCAGCCGCTCCCAGGGAAGGGATCAGCCCCAGCATTTT.

Here the CDR3 DNA reads TGTGCCAGCAGCGGGCGATGGATGATGAACACTGAAGCTTTCTTT. This codes for CASSGRWMMNTEAFF. This rearrangement joins TRBV5-4 to TRBJ1-1; D is undetermined. The germline CDR1 and CDR2 sequences are SGHNT and YYREEE (reference sequence). Trimming shortened V by 4 bases and J by 0 bases, and 13 bases separated the two germline ends. The CDR3 is made up of 15 amino acids.

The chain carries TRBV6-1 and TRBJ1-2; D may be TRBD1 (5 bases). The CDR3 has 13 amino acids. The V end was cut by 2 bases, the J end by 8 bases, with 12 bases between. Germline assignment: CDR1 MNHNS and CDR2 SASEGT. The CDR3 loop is CASSEQGRDGYTF. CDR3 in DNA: TGTGCCAGCAGTGAACAGGGTCGCGACGGCTACACCTTC.

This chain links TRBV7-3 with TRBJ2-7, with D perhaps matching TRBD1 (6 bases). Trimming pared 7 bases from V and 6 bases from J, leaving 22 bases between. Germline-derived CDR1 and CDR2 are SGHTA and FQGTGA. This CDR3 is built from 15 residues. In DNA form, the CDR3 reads TGTGCCAGCACTATAAGGGGACAAGGATCTTCCGAGCAGTACTTC. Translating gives CASTIRGQGSSEQYF. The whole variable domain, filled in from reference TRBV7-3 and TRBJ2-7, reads GAGVSQTPSNKVTEKGKYVELRCDPISGHTALYWYRQSLGQGPEFLIYFQGTGAADDSGLPNDRFFAVRPEGSVSTLKIQRTERGDSAVYLCASTIRGQGSSEQYFGPGTRLTVT.

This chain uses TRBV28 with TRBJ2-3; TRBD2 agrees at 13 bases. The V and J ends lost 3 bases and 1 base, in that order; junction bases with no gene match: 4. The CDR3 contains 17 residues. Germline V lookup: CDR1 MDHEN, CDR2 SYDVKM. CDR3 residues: CASSFIGLAGGTDTQYF. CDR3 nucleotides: TGTGCCAGCAGTTTCATTGGACTAGCGGGGGGCACAGATACGCAGTATTTT.

CDR3 sequence: CASSSTGTGNSPLHF. The CDR3 nucleotides are TGTGCCAGCAGCTCGACCGGGACAGGGAATTCACCCCTCCACTTT. V gene TRBV7-2 combines with J gene TRBJ1-6; 9 positions match TRBD1. This CDR3 has 15 residues. V was pared by 4 bases and J by 7 bases, with 5 bases of the junction left unmatched. From germline, CDR1 is SGHTA and CDR2 FQGNSA.

For the CDR3, the DNA is TGTGCCAGCAGCCGACGGACTAGCGGGGCCCCCGGGGAGCTGTTTTTT. It specifies CASSRRTSGAPGELFF. The gene calls are TRBV4-2 and TRBJ2-2; 12 nucleotides agree with TRBD2. This CDR3 contains 16 residues. Per germline, CDR1 LGHNA and CDR2 YNFKEQ. Trimming at V came to 4 bases and at J to 6 bases, leaving 6 bases not matched to a gene.

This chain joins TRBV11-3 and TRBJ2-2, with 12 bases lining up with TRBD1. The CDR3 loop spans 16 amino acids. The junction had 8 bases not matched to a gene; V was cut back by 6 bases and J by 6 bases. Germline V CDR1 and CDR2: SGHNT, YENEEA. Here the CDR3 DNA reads TGTGCCAGCAGTCCTCCGGGACAGGGGGCTGCCGGGGAGCTGTTTTTT. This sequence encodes CASSPPGQGAAGELFF. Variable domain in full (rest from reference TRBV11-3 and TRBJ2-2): EAGVVQSPRYKIIEKKQPVAFWCNPISGHNTLYWYLQNLGQGPELLIRYENEEAVDDSQLPKDRFSAERLKGVDSTLKIQPAELGDSAVYLCASSPPGQGAAGELFFGEGSRLTVL.

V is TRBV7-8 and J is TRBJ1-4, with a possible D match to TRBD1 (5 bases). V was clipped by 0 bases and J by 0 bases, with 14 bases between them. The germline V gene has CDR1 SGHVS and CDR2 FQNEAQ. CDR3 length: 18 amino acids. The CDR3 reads CASSLAGSWGATNEKLFF. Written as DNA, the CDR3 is TGTGCCAGCAGCTTAGCGGGGTCGTGGGGGGCAACTAATGAAAAACTGTTTTTT.

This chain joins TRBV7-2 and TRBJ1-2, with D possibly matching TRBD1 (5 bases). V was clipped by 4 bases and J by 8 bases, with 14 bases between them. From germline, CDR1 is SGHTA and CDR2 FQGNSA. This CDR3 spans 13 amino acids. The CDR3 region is CASSSRQLGGYTF. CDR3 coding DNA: TGTGCCAGCAGCTCCCGACAGCTTGGGGGCTACACCTTC.

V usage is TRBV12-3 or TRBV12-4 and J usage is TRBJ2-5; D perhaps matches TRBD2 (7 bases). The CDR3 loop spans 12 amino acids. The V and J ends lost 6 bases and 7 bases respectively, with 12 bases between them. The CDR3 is CASSPGEGTQYF. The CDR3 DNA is TGTGCCAGCAGCCCAGGGGAGGGGACCCAGTACTTC.

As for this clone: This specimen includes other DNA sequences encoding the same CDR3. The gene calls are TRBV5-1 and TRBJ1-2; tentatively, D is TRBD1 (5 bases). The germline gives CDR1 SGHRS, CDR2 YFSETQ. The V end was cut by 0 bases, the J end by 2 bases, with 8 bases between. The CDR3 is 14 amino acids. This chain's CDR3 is CASSLVRGNYGYTF. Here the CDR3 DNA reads TGCGCCAGCAGCTTGGTGCGGGGGAACTATGGCTACACCTTC.

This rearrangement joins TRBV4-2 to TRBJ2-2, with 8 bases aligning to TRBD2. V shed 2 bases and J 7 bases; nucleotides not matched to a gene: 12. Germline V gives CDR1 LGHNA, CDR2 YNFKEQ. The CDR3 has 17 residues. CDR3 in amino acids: CASSQLRAGGEGGELFF. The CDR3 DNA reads TGTGCCAGCAGCCAACTCCGGGCGGGGGGCGAAGGCGGGGAGCTGTTTTTT.

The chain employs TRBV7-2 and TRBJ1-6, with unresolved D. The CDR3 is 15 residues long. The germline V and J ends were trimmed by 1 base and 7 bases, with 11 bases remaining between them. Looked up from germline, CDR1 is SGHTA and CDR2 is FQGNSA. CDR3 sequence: CASSLGAPGNSPLHF. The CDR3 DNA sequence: TGTGCCAGCAGCTTAGGGGCCCCGGGGAATTCACCCCTCCACTTT.

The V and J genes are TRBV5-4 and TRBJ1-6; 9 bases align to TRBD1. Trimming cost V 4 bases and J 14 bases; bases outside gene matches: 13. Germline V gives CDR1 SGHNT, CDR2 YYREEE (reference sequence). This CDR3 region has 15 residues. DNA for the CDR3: TGTGCCAGCAGCGCGAGGGACAGGGAAAATTTGGCCCTCCACTTT. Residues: CASSARDRENLALHF.

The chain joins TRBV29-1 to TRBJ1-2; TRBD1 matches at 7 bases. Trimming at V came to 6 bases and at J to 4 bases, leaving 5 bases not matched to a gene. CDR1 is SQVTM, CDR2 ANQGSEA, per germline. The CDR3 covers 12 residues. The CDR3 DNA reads TGCAGCGTCTCAGGGGGTTTCTATGGCTACACCTTC. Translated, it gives CSVSGGFYGYTF.

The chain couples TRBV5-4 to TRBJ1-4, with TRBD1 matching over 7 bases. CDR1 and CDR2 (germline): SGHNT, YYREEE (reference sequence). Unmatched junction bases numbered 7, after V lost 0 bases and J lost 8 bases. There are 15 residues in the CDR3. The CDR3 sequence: CASSLGGGFREKLFF. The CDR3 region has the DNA TGTGCCAGCAGCTTGGGAGGGGGCTTTAGGGAAAAACTGTTTTTT.

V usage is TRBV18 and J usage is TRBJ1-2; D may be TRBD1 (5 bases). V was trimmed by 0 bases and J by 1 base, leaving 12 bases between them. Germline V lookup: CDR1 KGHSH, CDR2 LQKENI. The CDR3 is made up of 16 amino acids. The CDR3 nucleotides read TGTGCCAGCTCACCACCGATCAGGGTTTTTAACTATGGCTACACCTTC. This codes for CASSPPIRVFNYGYTF. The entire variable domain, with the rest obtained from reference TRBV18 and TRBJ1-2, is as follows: NAGVMQNPRHLVRRRGQEARLRCSPMKGHSHVYWYRQLPEEGLKFMVYLQKENIIDESGMPKERFSAEFPKEGPSILRIQQVVRGDSAAYFCASSPPIRVFNYGYTFGSGTRLTVV.

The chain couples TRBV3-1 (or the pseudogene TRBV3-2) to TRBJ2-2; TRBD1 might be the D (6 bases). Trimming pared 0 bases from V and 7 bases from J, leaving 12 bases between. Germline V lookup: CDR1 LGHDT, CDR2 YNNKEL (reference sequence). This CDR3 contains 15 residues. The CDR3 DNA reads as TGTGCCAGCAGCCAAGATCTAGCCAGGGGCGGGGAGCTGTTTTTT. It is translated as CASSQDLARGGELFF.

CDR3 in DNA: TGTGCCAGCAACAGCCGCCCCCCTAACTATGGCTACACCTTC. Protein: CASNSRPPNYGYTF. This chain links TRBV6-5 with TRBJ1-2; D remains ambiguous. Per germline, CDR1 MNHEY and CDR2 SVGAGI. The V and J ends lost 7 bases and 0 bases respectively, with 12 bases between them. The CDR3 has 14 residues.

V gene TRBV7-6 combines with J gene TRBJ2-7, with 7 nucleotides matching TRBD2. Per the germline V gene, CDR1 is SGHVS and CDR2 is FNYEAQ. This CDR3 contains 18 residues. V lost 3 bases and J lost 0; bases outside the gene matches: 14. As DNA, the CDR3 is TGTGCCAGCAGCTTGGTCCAGCGGGGAGCTGTCGGCTCCTACGAGCAGTACTTC. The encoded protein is CASSLVQRGAVGSYEQYF. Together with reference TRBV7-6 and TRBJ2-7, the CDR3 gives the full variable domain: GAGVSQSPRYKVTKRGQDVALRCDPISGHVSLYWYRQALGQGPEFLTYFNYEAQQDKSGLPNDRFSAERPEGSISTLTIQRTEQRDSAMYRCASSLVQRGAVGSYEQYFGPGTRLTVT.

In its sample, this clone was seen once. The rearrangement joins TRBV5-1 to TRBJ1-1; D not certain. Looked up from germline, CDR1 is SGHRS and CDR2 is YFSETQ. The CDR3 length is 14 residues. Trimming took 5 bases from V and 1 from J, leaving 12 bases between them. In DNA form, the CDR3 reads TGCGCCAGCAGGACGCAGGCGGGGAACACTGAAGCTTTCTTT. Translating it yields CASRTQAGNTEAFF.

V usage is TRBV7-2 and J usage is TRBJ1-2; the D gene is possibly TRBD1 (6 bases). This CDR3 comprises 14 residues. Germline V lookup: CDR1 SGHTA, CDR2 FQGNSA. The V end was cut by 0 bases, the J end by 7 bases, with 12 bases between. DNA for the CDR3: TGTGCCAGCAGCTTAGCTCGGACAGAGGCTGGCTACACCTTC. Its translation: CASSLARTEAGYTF.

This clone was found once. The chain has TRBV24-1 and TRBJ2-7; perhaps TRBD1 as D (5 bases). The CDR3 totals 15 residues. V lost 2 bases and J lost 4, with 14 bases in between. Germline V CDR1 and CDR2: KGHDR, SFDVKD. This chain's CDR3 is CATSDSGRDSYEQYF. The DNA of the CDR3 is TGTGCCACCAGTGATTCTGGCAGGGATTCATACGAGCAGTACTTC.

The CDR3 DNA reads as TGTGCCAGCAGTTTGCCAGGGCCATACGAGCAGTACTTC. It encodes CASSLPGPYEQYF. The rearrangement uses TRBV12-3 or TRBV12-4 and TRBJ2-7; a possible D gene is TRBD1 (5 bases). Trimming took off 3 bases at V and 4 bases at J, with 10 bases between the two ends. The CDR3 is 13 amino acids.

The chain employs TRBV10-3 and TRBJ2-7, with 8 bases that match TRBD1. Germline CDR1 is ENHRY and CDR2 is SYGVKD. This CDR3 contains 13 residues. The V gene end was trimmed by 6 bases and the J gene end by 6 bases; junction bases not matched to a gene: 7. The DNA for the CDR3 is TGTGCCATCAGGGCGGACAGGGCGGGCGAGCAGTACTTC. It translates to CAIRADRAGEQYF.

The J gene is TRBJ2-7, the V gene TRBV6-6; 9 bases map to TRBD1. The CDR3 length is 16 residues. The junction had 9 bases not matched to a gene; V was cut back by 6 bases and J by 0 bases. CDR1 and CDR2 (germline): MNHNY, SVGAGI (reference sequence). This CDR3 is CASSSRTGAHSYEQYF. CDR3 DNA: TGTGCCAGCAGCTCCAGGACAGGGGCCCACTCCTACGAGCAGTACTTC.

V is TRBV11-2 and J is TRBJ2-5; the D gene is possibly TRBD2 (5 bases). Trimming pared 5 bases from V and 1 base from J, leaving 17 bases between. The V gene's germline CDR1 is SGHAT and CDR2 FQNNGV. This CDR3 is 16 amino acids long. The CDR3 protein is CASSALGSGSQETQYF. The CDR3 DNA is TGTGCCAGCAGCGCCCTCGGGTCGGGGTCCCAAGAGACCCAGTACTTC.

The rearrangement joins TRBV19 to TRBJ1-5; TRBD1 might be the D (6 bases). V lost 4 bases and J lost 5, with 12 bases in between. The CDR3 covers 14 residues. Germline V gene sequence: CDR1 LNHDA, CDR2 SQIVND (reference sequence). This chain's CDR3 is CASSTGETHQPQHF. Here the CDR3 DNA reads TGTGCCAGTAGTACAGGGGAGACTCATCAGCCCCAGCATTTT.